The source of this T cell receptor beta chain is a study of OX40 agonist ivuxolimab in advanced cancers. As for the study in general: Ivuxolimab, an antibody that agonizes OX40 (CD134), was administered to the patients. In three patients, partial responses were observed, one with hepatocellular carcinoma and two with cutaneous melanoma.

The study's findings and limits: Dose levels from 0.1 to 3.0 mg/kg saw CD4+ and CD8+ blood T cells expand clonally by week 6.

Libraries were prepared by immunoSEQ multiplex PCR; TCRdb keeps only in-frame clonotypes and omits some of them. The data show about 50,000 clones, over 85% seen once. With respect to this clone: Its antigen is as yet unknown.

The source was CD4+ or CD8+ T cells sorted from blood, collected in a trial of the OX40 agonist ivuxolimab. The TCR was taken from an adult with an advanced solid tumor such as melanoma, head and neck, liver or kidney cancer.

CDR3 in amino acids: CASSSPDSLVGGSKDTDTQYF. As DNA, the CDR3 is TGTGCCAGCAGTTCCCCCGACAGTCTTGTGGGGGGTTCGAAGGATACAGATACGCAGTATTTT. The chain employs TRBV2 and TRBJ2-3; D might be TRBD2 (6 bases). The CDR3 contains 21 residues. Germline values: CDR1 SNHLY, CDR2 FYNNEI. The germline V and J ends were trimmed by 5 bases and 3 bases, with 33 bases remaining between them.